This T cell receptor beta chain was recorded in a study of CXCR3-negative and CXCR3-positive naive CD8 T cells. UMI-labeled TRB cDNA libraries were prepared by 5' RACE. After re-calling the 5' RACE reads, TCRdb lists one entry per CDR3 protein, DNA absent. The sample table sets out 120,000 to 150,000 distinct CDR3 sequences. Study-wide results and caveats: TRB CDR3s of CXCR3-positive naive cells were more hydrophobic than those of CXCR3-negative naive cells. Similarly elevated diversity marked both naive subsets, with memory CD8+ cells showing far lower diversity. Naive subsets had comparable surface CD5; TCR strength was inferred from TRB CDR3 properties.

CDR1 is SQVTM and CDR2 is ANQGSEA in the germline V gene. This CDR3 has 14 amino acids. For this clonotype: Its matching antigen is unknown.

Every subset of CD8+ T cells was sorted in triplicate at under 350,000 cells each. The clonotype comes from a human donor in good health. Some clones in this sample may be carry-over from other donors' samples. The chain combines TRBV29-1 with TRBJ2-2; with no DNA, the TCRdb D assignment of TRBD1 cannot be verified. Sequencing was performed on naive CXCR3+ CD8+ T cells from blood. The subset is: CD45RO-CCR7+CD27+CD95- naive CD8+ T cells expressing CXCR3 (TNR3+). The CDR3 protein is CSVVRTGTTGELFF.